Listed here are 8 T cell receptor beta chains from one sample, sequenced in a study of blood T cell repertoires in COVID-19. Method: immunoSEQ multiplex PCR; TCRdb's copy keeps in-frame clones and lacks some. The sample lists approximately 150,000 clones, approximately 85% occurring once. Sequenced material: peripheral blood. The receptors were sampled from a man in his sixties with active or convalescent COVID-19.

A few counts support this clone. The chain carries TRBV4-1 and TRBJ2-7; 11 bases match TRBD1. This CDR3 is built from 15 residues. Trimming removed 4 bases from V and 0 bases from J; junction bases left unmatched: 2. From germline, CDR1 is MGHRA and CDR2 YSYEKL. The DNA for the CDR3 is TGCGCCAGCAGCCCTGGGACAGGGGGCTCCTACGAGCAGTACTTC. This sequence encodes CASSPGTGGSYEQYF.

The table lists this clone with a few counts. The V gene is TRBV4-1, the J gene TRBJ2-1; 10 nucleotides match TRBD1. The germline V gene has CDR1 MGHRA and CDR2 YSYEKL. The trim removed 1 base at V and 5 bases at J, leaving 5 bases unmatched. There are 16 residues in the CDR3. The CDR3 sequence is CASSQAPGQGHNEQFF. CDR3 bases: TGCGCCAGCAGCCAAGCTCCGGGACAGGGGCACAATGAGCAGTTCTTC.

The chain recombines TRBV29-1 with TRBJ1-4; D is uncertain. The CDR3 totals 12 residues. V gave up 4 bases and J gave up 1 base, with 4 bases separating them. Germline V gene lookup returns CDR1 SQVTM and CDR2 ANQGSEA. CDR3 region: CSVGETNEKLFF. DNA for the CDR3: TGCAGCGTTGGCGAAACTAATGAAAAACTGTTTTTT.

The chain links TRBV6-6 to TRBJ2-2; D perhaps matches TRBD1 (6 bases). Per the germline V gene, CDR1 is MNHNY and CDR2 is SVGAGI (reference sequence). V shed 4 bases and J shed 6 bases, with 12 bases lying between them. This CDR3 spans 14 amino acids. This CDR3 reads CASSSYGGAGELFF. For the CDR3, the DNA is TGTGCCAGCAGTTCCTATGGGGGCGCCGGGGAGCTGTTTTTT.

This sequence joins TRBV10-3 and TRBJ2-5; 10 bases are shared with TRBD2. This CDR3 has 15 residues. Germline assignment: CDR1 ENHRY and CDR2 SYGVKD. V gave up 6 bases and J gave up 4 bases; unmatched junction bases: 8. The CDR3 DNA reads as TGTGCCATCAGGTCTAGCGGGGGCCCCGGAGAGACCCAGTACTTC. Protein sequence: CAIRSSGGPGETQYF.

This chain joins TRBV2 and TRBJ2-7; 10 nucleotides align to TRBD2. Trimming took 5 bases from V and 2 from J; bases not matched to a gene: 6. Looked up from germline, CDR1 is SNHLY and CDR2 is FYNNEI. CDR3 length: 15 residues. Written as DNA, the CDR3 is TGTGCCAGCAGTAACAGGACTAGCGGCACCTACGAGCAGTACTTC. Residues: CASSNRTSGTYEQYF. The full variable domain, completed using reference TRBV2 and TRBJ2-7, is EPEVTQTPSHQVTQMGQEVILRCVPISNHLYFYWYRQILGQKVEFLVSFYNNEISEKSEIFDDQFSVERPDGSNFTLKIRSTKLEDSAMYFCASSNRTSGTYEQYFGPGTRLTVT.

The chain joins TRBV28 to TRBJ1-2; no reliable D call. Germline values: CDR1 MDHEN, CDR2 SYDVKM. The CDR3 has 16 residues. V shed 6 bases and J shed 0 bases, with 17 bases lying between them. The CDR3 reads CASRSDLGAANYGYTF. CDR3 in DNA: TGTGCCAGCAGATCAGACCTGGGAGCGGCTAACTATGGCTACACCTTC.

This clone was counted between two and nine times. The chain links TRBV6-1 to TRBJ2-1, with TRBD1 matching over 10 bases. The CDR3 contains 12 residues. CDR1 and CDR2 (germline): MNHNS, SASEGT. V shed 3 bases and J 13 bases; nucleotides not matched to a gene: 3. CDR3 sequence (DNA): TGTGCCAGCAGTGAGACAGGGGGCTTACAGTTCTTC. This sequence encodes CASSETGGLQFF.